A selection of T cell receptor beta chains follows, all from one sample in a study of blood T cell repertoires in COVID-19. TCRdb's copy holds only in-frame clones and misses some; the assay was immunoSEQ multiplex PCR. The sample has fewer than 80,000 clones; about nine tenths are singletons. The sample consisted of peripheral blood. The source of these receptors is a woman between 50 and 59 years old with active or convalescent COVID-19. Both conserved end residues are part of each CDR3. Each record gives: V gene, J gene, D gene, CDR3 length, clone size, CDR3 DNA, CDR3 protein. A D gene is named only where the DNA matches it firmly. Clone size, where shown, is once, few, many, or a class for clones that have expanded.

v_call: TRBV3-1/TRBV3-2; j_call: TRBJ1-1; d_call: .; cdr3_length: 13; clone_size: .; cdr3_nt: TGTGCCAGCTCCCTGGCGGGGGGCGGTGAAGCTTTCTTT; cdr3_aa: CASSLAGGGEAFF
v_call: TRBV15; j_call: TRBJ1-5; d_call: TRBD1; cdr3_length: 16; clone_size: .; cdr3_nt: TGTGCCACCAGCAGAGATTCGGGACAGGGTGGGCAGCCCCAGCATTTT; cdr3_aa: CATSRDSGQGGQPQHF
v_call: TRBV5-6; j_call: TRBJ1-1; d_call: .; cdr3_length: 12; clone_size: .; cdr3_nt: TGTGCCAGCAGCTTGCAGAACACTGAAGCTTTCTTT; cdr3_aa: CASSLQNTEAFF
v_call: TRBV4-1; j_call: TRBJ2-1; d_call: .; cdr3_length: 14; clone_size: .; cdr3_nt: TGCGCCAGCAGCCAGGGGCCGAGGGAGGATGAGCAGTTCTTC; cdr3_aa: CASSQGPREDEQFF
v_call: TRBV5-4; j_call: TRBJ2-3; d_call: .; cdr3_length: 14; clone_size: few; cdr3_nt: TGTGCCAGCAGCTTGGTGGGCAGAACAGATACGCAGTATTTT; cdr3_aa: CASSLVGRTDTQYF
v_call: TRBV10-3; j_call: TRBJ2-7; d_call: TRBD2; cdr3_length: 16; clone_size: .; cdr3_nt: TGTGCCATCAGTGAGCAGGCTAGCGGGAGAGCGTACGAGCAGTACTTC; cdr3_aa: CAISEQASGRAYEQYF
v_call: TRBV30; j_call: TRBJ1-2; d_call: .; cdr3_length: 13; clone_size: .; cdr3_nt: TGTGCCTGGATAGCAGGGCTTACTTATGGCTACACCTTC; cdr3_aa: CAWIAGLTYGYTF
v_call: TRBV19; j_call: TRBJ1-2; d_call: .; cdr3_length: 14; clone_size: .; cdr3_nt: TGTGCCAGTAGTACAATAGGCCAGGACTATGGCTACACCTTC; cdr3_aa: CASSTIGQDYGYTF
v_call: TRBV21-1; j_call: TRBJ2-7; d_call: .; cdr3_length: 17; clone_size: .; cdr3_nt: TGTGCCAGCAGCAAAGATCAGGCGGGGGGGAGCTCCTACGAGCAGTACTTC; cdr3_aa: CASSKDQAGGSSYEQYF
v_call: TRBV20-1; j_call: TRBJ2-5; d_call: .; cdr3_length: 14; clone_size: .; cdr3_nt: TGCAGTGCTAGTAGTATTCTGCCCGGAGAGACCCAGTACTTC; cdr3_aa: CSASSILPGETQYF
v_call: TRBV24-1; j_call: TRBJ2-1; d_call: TRBD2; cdr3_length: 12; clone_size: .; cdr3_nt: TGTGCCACCTCTCGTCGGGGGGATGAGCAGTTCTTC; cdr3_aa: CATSRRGDEQFF
v_call: TRBV7-9; j_call: TRBJ2-3; d_call: TRBD2; cdr3_length: 17; clone_size: .; cdr3_nt: TGTGCCAGCCAGACTAGCGGGGGTGGCCCGCTCACAGATACGCAGTATTTT; cdr3_aa: CASQTSGGGPLTDTQYF
v_call: TRBV5-1; j_call: TRBJ1-4; d_call: .; cdr3_length: 14; clone_size: .; cdr3_nt: TGCGCCAGCAGCCAGACAGAACAACGGGAAAAACTGTTTTTT; cdr3_aa: CASSQTEQREKLFF
v_call: TRBV5-8; j_call: TRBJ2-5; d_call: .; cdr3_length: 13; clone_size: .; cdr3_nt: TGTGCCAGCGGCCCCGATAACCAAGAGACCCAGTACTTC; cdr3_aa: CASGPDNQETQYF
v_call: TRBV24-1; j_call: TRBJ2-5; d_call: TRBD2; cdr3_length: 14; clone_size: .; cdr3_nt: TGTGCCACCGAAGCCAGCGGGAGTATAGAGACCCAGTACTTC; cdr3_aa: CATEASGSIETQYF
v_call: TRBV7-9; j_call: TRBJ2-7; d_call: .; cdr3_length: 15; clone_size: once; cdr3_nt: TGTGCCAGCAGCTTAGATGGCAGGTCTTCCTACGAGCAGTACTTC; cdr3_aa: CASSLDGRSSYEQYF
v_call: TRBV27; j_call: TRBJ2-7; d_call: TRBD2; cdr3_length: 16; clone_size: .; cdr3_nt: TGTGCCAGCAGTTTAAACGGACTAGCGGGAGAGGACGAGCAGTACTTC; cdr3_aa: CASSLNGLAGEDEQYF
v_call: TRBV5-5; j_call: TRBJ1-5; d_call: .; cdr3_length: 15; clone_size: .; cdr3_nt: TGTGCCAGCAGCTGGGGTGGGGCGCGCAATCAGCCCCAGCATTTT; cdr3_aa: CASSWGGARNQPQHF
v_call: TRBV2; j_call: TRBJ2-1; d_call: .; cdr3_length: 14; clone_size: .; cdr3_nt: TGTGCCAGCAGTGTAACAGGGTCCTTGGGGGAGCAGTTCTTC; cdr3_aa: CASSVTGSLGEQFF
v_call: TRBV27; j_call: TRBJ2-1; d_call: .; cdr3_length: 14; clone_size: .; cdr3_nt: TGTGCCACCGGACGTTCAGGGCTCTACAATGAGCAGTTCTTC; cdr3_aa: CATGRSGLYNEQFF
v_call: TRBV5-4; j_call: TRBJ2-1; d_call: TRBD1; cdr3_length: 14; clone_size: once; cdr3_nt: TGTGCCAGCAGCTCTCCCAAGACAGGGGATGAGCAGTTCTTC; cdr3_aa: CASSSPKTGDEQFF
v_call: TRBV4-2; j_call: TRBJ1-5; d_call: .; cdr3_length: 16; clone_size: .; cdr3_nt: TGTGCCAGCAGCCAGGAGGGAACTTATAGCAATCAGCCCCAGCATTTT; cdr3_aa: CASSQEGTYSNQPQHF
v_call: TRBV5-6; j_call: TRBJ1-1; d_call: .; cdr3_length: 15; clone_size: .; cdr3_nt: TGTGCCAGCAGCTTGGGGACAGCCATGAACACTGAAGCTTTCTTT; cdr3_aa: CASSLGTAMNTEAFF
v_call: TRBV14; j_call: TRBJ2-1; d_call: .; cdr3_length: 13; clone_size: .; cdr3_nt: TGTGCCAGCAGCCGGGTAGCTGAAACTCCGCAGTTCTTC; cdr3_aa: CASSRVAETPQFF
v_call: TRBV11-2; j_call: TRBJ2-2; d_call: .; cdr3_length: 17; clone_size: few; cdr3_nt: TGTGCCAGCAGCTTGGGGTTTGGGGGCGGAAGCACCGGGGAGCTGTTTTTT; cdr3_aa: CASSLGFGGGSTGELFF
v_call: TRBV14; j_call: TRBJ2-7; d_call: TRBD1; cdr3_length: 15; clone_size: few; cdr3_nt: TGTGCCAGCAGCCCGACAGGGGGCTCGCTAGAGGAGCAGTACTTC; cdr3_aa: CASSPTGGSLEEQYF
v_call: TRBV10-2; j_call: TRBJ1-5; d_call: .; cdr3_length: 14; clone_size: once; cdr3_nt: TGCGCCAGCAGTGGACCAGGGGGCAATCAGCCCCAGCATTTT; cdr3_aa: CASSGPGGNQPQHF
v_call: TRBV15; j_call: TRBJ2-5; d_call: .; cdr3_length: 15; clone_size: .; cdr3_nt: TGTGCCACCAGCATAATCAAACAGGAGAAAGAGACCCAGTACTTC; cdr3_aa: CATSIIKQEKETQYF
v_call: TRBV27; j_call: TRBJ2-3; d_call: TRBD2; cdr3_length: 16; clone_size: .; cdr3_nt: TGTGCCAGCAGTTTCCTAGCGGGCAGGGGCACAGATACGCAGTATTTT; cdr3_aa: CASSFLAGRGTDTQYF
v_call: TRBV3-1/TRBV3-2; j_call: TRBJ2-1; d_call: TRBD1; cdr3_length: 14; clone_size: .; cdr3_nt: TGTGCCAGCAGCCCATCGACAGGGAACAATGAGCAGTTCTTC; cdr3_aa: CASSPSTGNNEQFF
v_call: TRBV11-2; j_call: TRBJ2-5; d_call: TRBD2; cdr3_length: 16; clone_size: .; cdr3_nt: TGTGCCAGCAGCTTTTCGAGCGGGAGGGGTCAAGAGACCCAGTACTTC; cdr3_aa: CASSFSSGRGQETQYF
v_call: TRBV5-1; j_call: TRBJ1-1; d_call: .; cdr3_length: 15; clone_size: .; cdr3_nt: TGCGCCAGCAGCTTGTCGGGATCGATGAACACTGAAGCTTTCTTT; cdr3_aa: CASSLSGSMNTEAFF
v_call: TRBV25-1; j_call: TRBJ2-3; d_call: TRBD1; cdr3_length: 13; clone_size: .; cdr3_nt: TGTGCCACAAGACAGGGGGCAGGAGATACGCAGTATTTT; cdr3_aa: CATRQGAGDTQYF
v_call: TRBV3-1/TRBV3-2; j_call: TRBJ1-2; d_call: .; cdr3_length: 12; clone_size: once; cdr3_nt: TGTGCCAGCAGCCAAGACTACGATGGCTACACCTTC; cdr3_aa: CASSQDYDGYTF
v_call: TRBV6-5; j_call: TRBJ1-4; d_call: .; cdr3_length: 16; clone_size: once; cdr3_nt: TGTGCCAGCAGTTACTCGATTGTTCCGGGCGGGGAAAAACTGTTTTTT; cdr3_aa: CASSYSIVPGGEKLFF
v_call: TRBV13; j_call: TRBJ2-5; d_call: TRBD1; cdr3_length: 15; clone_size: .; cdr3_nt: TGTGCCAGCAGCTCTGCTACAGGGGAATCAGAGACCCAGTACTTC; cdr3_aa: CASSSATGESETQYF
v_call: TRBV9; j_call: TRBJ2-7; d_call: TRBD1; cdr3_length: 14; clone_size: .; cdr3_nt: TGTGCCAGCAGCGTAGGACAGGGACCCTACGAGCAGTACTTC; cdr3_aa: CASSVGQGPYEQYF
v_call: TRBV18; j_call: TRBJ1-1; d_call: .; cdr3_length: 13; clone_size: .; cdr3_nt: TGTGCCAGCTCACCAACCCAGGGGACTGAAGCTTTCTTT; cdr3_aa: CASSPTQGTEAFF
v_call: TRBV19; j_call: TRBJ1-5; d_call: TRBD1; cdr3_length: 15; clone_size: .; cdr3_nt: TGTGCCAGTAGTATGGACAGGGGAACTAATCAGCCCCAGCATTTT; cdr3_aa: CASSMDRGTNQPQHF
v_call: TRBV29-1; j_call: TRBJ1-1; d_call: .; cdr3_length: 11; clone_size: .; cdr3_nt: TGCAGCGTTCAGATGAACACTGAAGCTTTCTTT; cdr3_aa: CSVQMNTEAFF
v_call: TRBV5-1; j_call: TRBJ1-2; d_call: TRBD1; cdr3_length: 15; clone_size: .; cdr3_nt: TGCGCCAGCAGCTTGGCCGGGACAGGGGGCGATGGCTACACCTTC; cdr3_aa: CASSLAGTGGDGYTF
v_call: TRBV3-1/TRBV3-2; j_call: TRBJ2-1; d_call: TRBD2; cdr3_length: 14; clone_size: .; cdr3_nt: TGTGCCAGCAGCCCCCCGGGACTAGCCAATGAGCAGTTCTTC; cdr3_aa: CASSPPGLANEQFF
v_call: TRBV30; j_call: TRBJ2-1; d_call: .; cdr3_length: 13; clone_size: .; cdr3_nt: TGTGCCTGGAGTGTGGGGCGGAACAATGAGCAGTTCTTC; cdr3_aa: CAWSVGRNNEQFF
v_call: TRBV30; j_call: TRBJ2-7; d_call: TRBD1; cdr3_length: 14; clone_size: .; cdr3_nt: TGTGCCTGGAGTGGTGGGTACAGGGGGTCCGAGCAGTACTTC; cdr3_aa: CAWSGGYRGSEQYF
v_call: TRBV3-1/TRBV3-2; j_call: TRBJ2-1; d_call: TRBD2; cdr3_length: 17; clone_size: .; cdr3_nt: TGTGCCAGCAGCCAAGATTCGAGACTAGCGGGAGTCAATGAGCAGTTCTTC; cdr3_aa: CASSQDSRLAGVNEQFF
v_call: TRBV27; j_call: TRBJ1-5; d_call: .; cdr3_length: 17; clone_size: .; cdr3_nt: TGTGCCAGCAGACCTACCCCGTCGGGAGGGAGGGATCAGCCCCAGCATTTT; cdr3_aa: CASRPTPSGGRDQPQHF
v_call: TRBV19; j_call: TRBJ2-6; d_call: .; cdr3_length: 17; clone_size: .; cdr3_nt: TGTGCCAGTACCCCAAGGTCCCAGGGTTCTGGGGCCAACGTCCTGACTTTC; cdr3_aa: CASTPRSQGSGANVLTF
v_call: TRBV4-1; j_call: TRBJ1-6; d_call: .; cdr3_length: 17; clone_size: .; cdr3_nt: TGCGCCAGCAGCTCTCTGGTTGGGGGCGCGTATAATTCACCCCTCCACTTT; cdr3_aa: CASSSLVGGAYNSPLHF
v_call: TRBV27; j_call: TRBJ2-7; d_call: TRBD1; cdr3_length: 14; clone_size: .; cdr3_nt: TGTGCCAGCGGTACGGGACAGGGTGCAAGGGAGCAGTACTTC; cdr3_aa: CASGTGQGAREQYF
v_call: TRBV4-1; j_call: TRBJ2-4; d_call: .; cdr3_length: 17; clone_size: few; cdr3_nt: TGCGCCAGCAGCCAACCTGCAGAGGAACTAGCCAAAAACATTCAGTACTTC; cdr3_aa: CASSQPAEELAKNIQYF